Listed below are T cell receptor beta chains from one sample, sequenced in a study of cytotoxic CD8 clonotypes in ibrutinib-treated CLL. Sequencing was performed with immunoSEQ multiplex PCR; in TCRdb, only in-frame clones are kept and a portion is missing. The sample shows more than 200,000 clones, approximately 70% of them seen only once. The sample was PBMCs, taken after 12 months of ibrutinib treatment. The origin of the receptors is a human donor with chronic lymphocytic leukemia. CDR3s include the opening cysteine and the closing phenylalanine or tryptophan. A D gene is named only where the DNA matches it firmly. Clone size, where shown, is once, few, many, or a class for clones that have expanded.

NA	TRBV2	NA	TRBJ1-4	CASSEPRDTREKLFF	TGTGCCAGCAGTGAACCGCGGGACACTCGTGAAAAACTGTTTTTT
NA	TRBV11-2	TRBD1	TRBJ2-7	CASSPQTGVSYEQYF	TGTGCCAGCAGCCCTCAGACAGGGGTCTCCTACGAGCAGTACTTC
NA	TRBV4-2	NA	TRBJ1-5	CASSQDWGSVSQPQHF	TGTGCCAGCAGCCAAGACTGGGGGTCCGTCAGTCAGCCCCAGCATTTT
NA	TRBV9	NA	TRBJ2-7	CASSETPSVHEQYF	TGTGCCAGCAGCGAGACTCCCAGCGTCCACGAGCAGTACTTC
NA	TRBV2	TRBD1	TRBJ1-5	CASKGDRSGNQPQHF	TGTGCCAGCAAGGGGGACAGGTCGGGCAATCAGCCCCAGCATTTT
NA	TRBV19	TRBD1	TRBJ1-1	CASIRGQGRMNTEAFF	TGTGCCAGTATAAGGGGACAGGGCAGGATGAACACTGAAGCTTTCTTT
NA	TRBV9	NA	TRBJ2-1	CASSELYNEQFF	TGTGCCAGCAGCGAGCTCTACAATGAGCAGTTCTTC
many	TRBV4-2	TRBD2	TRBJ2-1	CASSQRSGRGNEQFF	TGTGCCAGCAGCCAGAGAAGCGGGAGAGGCAATGAGCAGTTCTTC
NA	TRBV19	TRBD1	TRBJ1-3	CASKTRQGGYSGNTIYF	TGTGCCAGTAAAACTCGACAGGGAGGCTACTCTGGAAACACCATATATTTT
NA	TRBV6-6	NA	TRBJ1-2	CASSRQANYGYTF	TGTGCCAGCAGTCGTCAAGCTAACTATGGCTACACCTTC
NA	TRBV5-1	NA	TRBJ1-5	CASSLGGIGNQPQHF	TGCGCCAGCAGCTTGGGGGGAATTGGCAATCAGCCCCAGCATTTT
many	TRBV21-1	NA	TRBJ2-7	CASSPGLAEGREQYF	TGTGCCAGCAGCCCTGGACTAGCGGAGGGGCGAGAGCAGTACTTC
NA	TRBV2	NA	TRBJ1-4	CASSENSGNLEKLFF	TGTGCCAGCAGTGAGAATTCGGGGAACCTTGAAAAACTGTTTTTT
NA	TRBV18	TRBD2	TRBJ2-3	CASSPEGAGGVTDTQYF	TGTGCCAGCTCACCAGAGGGCGCGGGAGGGGTGACAGATACGCAGTATTTT
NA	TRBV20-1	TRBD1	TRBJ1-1	CSTDRGTEAFF	TGCAGTACAGACAGGGGAACTGAAGCTTTCTTT
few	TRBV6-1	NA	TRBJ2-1	CASSEALGAGNNEQFF	TGTGCCAGCAGTGAAGCGCTCGGGGCGGGGAACAATGAGCAGTTCTTC
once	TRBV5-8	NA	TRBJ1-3	CASSLWYSASGNTIYF	TGTGCCAGCAGCTTGTGGTACTCGGCCTCTGGAAACACCATATATTTT
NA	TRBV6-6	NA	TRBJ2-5	CASSYGRAETQYF	TGTGCCAGCAGTTACGGCAGGGCTGAAACCCAGTACTTC
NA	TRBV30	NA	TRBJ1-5	CAWSSQVNQPQHF	TGTGCCTGGAGTTCCCAGGTTAATCAGCCCCAGCATTTT
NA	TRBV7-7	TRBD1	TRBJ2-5	CASSRTGKGETQYF	TGTGCTAGCAGCCGGACAGGGAAGGGCGAGACCCAGTACTTC
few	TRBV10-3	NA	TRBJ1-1	CATSSASDTEAFF	TGTGCCACTAGCTCGGCGAGCGACACTGAAGCTTTCTTT
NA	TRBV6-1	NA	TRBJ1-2	CASSDSLGRHYGYTF	TGTGCCAGCAGCGACTCCTTGGGGAGGCACTATGGCTACACCTTC
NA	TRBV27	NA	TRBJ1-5	CASSFLLVPNQPQHF	TGTGCCAGCAGTTTCCTGCTCGTGCCCAATCAGCCCCAGCATTTT
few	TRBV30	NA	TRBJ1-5	CAWRGNEGNQPQHF	TGTGCCTGGAGAGGGAATGAGGGCAATCAGCCCCAGCATTTT
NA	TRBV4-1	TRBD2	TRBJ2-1	CASSQEPGGGSYNEQFF	TGCGCCAGCAGCCAAGAACCGGGCGGGGGGTCCTACAATGAGCAGTTCTTC
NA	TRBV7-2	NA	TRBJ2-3	CASSLAGSTDTQYF	TGTGCCAGCAGCTTAGCCGGAAGCACAGATACGCAGTATTTT
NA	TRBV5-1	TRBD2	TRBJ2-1	CASSKSGESYNEQFF	TGCGCCAGCAGCAAGAGCGGGGAATCCTACAATGAGCAGTTCTTC
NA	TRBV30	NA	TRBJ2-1	CAWTLTGEGEQFF	TGTGCCTGGACCCTTACAGGGGAGGGCGAGCAGTTCTTC
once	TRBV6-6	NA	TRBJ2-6	CASSYSTSGANVLTF	TGTGCCAGCAGTTACTCGACCTCTGGGGCCAACGTCCTGACTTTC
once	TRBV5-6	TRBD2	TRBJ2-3	CASSLAGRPTSTDTQYF	TGTGCCAGCAGCTTAGCGGGGCGGCCCACTAGCACAGATACGCAGTATTTT
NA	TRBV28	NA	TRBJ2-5	CASSLGVVETQYF	TGTGCCAGCAGTTTAGGGGTCGTGGAGACCCAGTACTTC
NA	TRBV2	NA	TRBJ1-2	CASTGQILYGYTF	TGTGCCAGCACCGGACAGATCCTCTATGGCTACACCTTC
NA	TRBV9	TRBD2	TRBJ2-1	CASSPRWASGNNEQFF	TGTGCCAGCAGCCCCCGGTGGGCTAGCGGAAATAATGAGCAGTTCTTC
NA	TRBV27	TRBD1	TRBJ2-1	CATLGQGSYNEQFF	TGTGCCACCCTTGGACAGGGTTCCTACAATGAGCAGTTCTTC
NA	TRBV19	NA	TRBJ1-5	CASSRAGVQPQHF	TGTGCCAGTAGTCGGGCAGGTGTTCAGCCCCAGCATTTT
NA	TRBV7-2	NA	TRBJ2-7	CASSLTAAYEQYF	TGTGCCAGCAGCTTGACAGCCGCCTACGAGCAGTACTTC
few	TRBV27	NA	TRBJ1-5	CASSLSFGDVGQPQHF	TGTGCCAGCAGTTTATCGTTCGGGGACGTCGGACAGCCCCAGCATTTT
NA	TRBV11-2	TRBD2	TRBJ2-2	CASSSRRSGVVTGELFF	TGTGCCAGCAGCTCCCGACGTAGCGGGGTCGTGACCGGGGAGCTGTTTTTT
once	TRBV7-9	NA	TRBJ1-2	CASRPSGTSSYGYTF	TGTGCCAGCAGACCTTCAGGGACCTCGTCCTATGGCTACACCTTC
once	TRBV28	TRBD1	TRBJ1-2	CASSRGQVSYGYTF	TGTGCCAGCAGTAGAGGACAGGTTTCCTATGGCTACACCTTC
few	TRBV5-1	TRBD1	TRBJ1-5	CASSWRTGVFHQPQHF	TGCGCCAGCAGCTGGCGGACAGGGGTTTTCCATCAGCCCCAGCATTTT
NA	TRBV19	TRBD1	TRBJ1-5	CASRPTRQGTWAQPQHF	TGTGCCAGTAGGCCAACGAGACAGGGGACTTGGGCCCAGCCCCAGCATTTT
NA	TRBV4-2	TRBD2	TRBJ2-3	CASSPRAGGITDTQYF	TGTGCCAGCAGCCCCCGGGCGGGAGGGATCACAGATACGCAGTATTTT
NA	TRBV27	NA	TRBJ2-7	CASSLSGTRAYEQYF	TGTGCCAGCAGTTTATCGGGGACACGGGCATACGAGCAGTACTTC
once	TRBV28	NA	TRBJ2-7	CASNRMAYEQYF	TGTGCCAGCAATAGGATGGCCTACGAGCAGTACTTC
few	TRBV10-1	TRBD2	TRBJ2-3	CASSPPWGGTGLVTQYF	TGCGCCAGCAGTCCCCCCTGGGGGGGAACCGGATTAGTCACGCAGTATTTT
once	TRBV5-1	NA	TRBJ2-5	CASSTGMFQETQYF	TGCGCCAGCAGTACCGGAATGTTCCAAGAGACCCAGTACTTC
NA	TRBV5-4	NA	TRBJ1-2	CASSRGRVTNYGYTF	TGTGCCAGCAGCCGGGGCAGGGTCACCAACTATGGCTACACCTTC
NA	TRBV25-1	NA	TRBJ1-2	CASSDPTGPGNYGYTF	TGTGCCAGCAGTGATCCGACTGGCCCCGGGAACTATGGCTACACCTTC
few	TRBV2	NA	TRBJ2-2	CASGGDTGELFF	TGTGCCAGCGGCGGGGACACCGGGGAGCTGTTTTTT
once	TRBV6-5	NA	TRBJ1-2	CASKGQASNYGYTF	TGTGCCAGCAAGGGACAAGCATCTAACTATGGCTACACCTTC
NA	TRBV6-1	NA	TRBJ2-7	CASRERGYEQYF	TGTGCCAGCAGGGAAAGGGGATACGAGCAGTACTTC
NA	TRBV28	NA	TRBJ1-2	CASGLSANYGYTF	TGTGCCAGCGGTCTGTCCGCTAACTATGGCTACACCTTC